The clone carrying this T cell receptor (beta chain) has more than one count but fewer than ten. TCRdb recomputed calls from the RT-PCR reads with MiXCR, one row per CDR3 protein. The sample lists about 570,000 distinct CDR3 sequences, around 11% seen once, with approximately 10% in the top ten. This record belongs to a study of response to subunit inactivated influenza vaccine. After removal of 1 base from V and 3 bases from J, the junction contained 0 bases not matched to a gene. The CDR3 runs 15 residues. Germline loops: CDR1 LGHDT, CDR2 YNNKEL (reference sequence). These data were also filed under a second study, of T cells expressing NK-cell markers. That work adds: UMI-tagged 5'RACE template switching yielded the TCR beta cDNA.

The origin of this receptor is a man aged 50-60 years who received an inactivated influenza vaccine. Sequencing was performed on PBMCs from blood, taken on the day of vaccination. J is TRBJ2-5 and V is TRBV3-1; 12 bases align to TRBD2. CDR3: CASSQGLAGEETQYF. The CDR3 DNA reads TGTGCCAGCAGCCAAGGACTAGCGGGGGAAGAGACCCAGTACTTC.